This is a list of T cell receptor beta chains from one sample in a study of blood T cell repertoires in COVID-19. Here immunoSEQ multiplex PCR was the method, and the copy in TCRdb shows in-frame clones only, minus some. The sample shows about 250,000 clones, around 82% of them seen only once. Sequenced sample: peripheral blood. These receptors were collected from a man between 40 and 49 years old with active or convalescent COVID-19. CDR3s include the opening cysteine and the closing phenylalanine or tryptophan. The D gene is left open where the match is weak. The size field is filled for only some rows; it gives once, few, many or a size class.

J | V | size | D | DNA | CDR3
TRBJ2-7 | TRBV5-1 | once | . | TGCGCCAGCAGCTACCAGGGGGAGGACTACGAGCAGTACTTC | CASSYQGEDYEQYF
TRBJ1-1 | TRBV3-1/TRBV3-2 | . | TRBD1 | TGTGCCACTAGGATCGGACAGGGGACTGAAGCTTTCTTT | CATRIGQGTEAFF
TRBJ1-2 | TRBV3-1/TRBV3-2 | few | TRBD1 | TGTGCCAGCAGCCAACCTCGGTTAGGACAGGGAGTTTATGGCTACACCTTC | CASSQPRLGQGVYGYTF
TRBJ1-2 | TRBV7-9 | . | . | TGTGCCAGCACCCCCTTCGGCTACACCTTC | CASTPFGYTF
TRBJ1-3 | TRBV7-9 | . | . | TGTGCCAGCAGCCCAGGGACAGGAAACACCATATATTTT | CASSPGTGNTIYF
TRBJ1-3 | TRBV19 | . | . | TGTGCCAGTAGATTCGACAGCGCAAACACCATATATTTT | CASRFDSANTIYF
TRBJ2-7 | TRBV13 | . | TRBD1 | TGTGCCAGCAGCTTCCGCCGGACAGGGGGCACCTACGAGCAGTACTTC | CASSFRRTGGTYEQYF
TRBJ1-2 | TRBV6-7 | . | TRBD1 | TGTGCCAGCAGTTTCTGTGACAGGGTAACTAACTATGGCTACACCTTC | CASSFCDRVTNYGYTF
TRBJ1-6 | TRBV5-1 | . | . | TGCGCCAGCCAGGTGTCGACAGCTATAAATTCACCCCTCCACTTT | CASQVSTAINSPLHF
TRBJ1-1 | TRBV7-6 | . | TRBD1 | TGTGCCAGCAGCCCGCGTTCTGGGACAGGGCTGGGTGAAGCTTTCTTT | CASSPRSGTGLGEAFF
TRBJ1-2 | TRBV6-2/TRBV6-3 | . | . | TGTGCCAGCAGTTCTGGGGGCGCAATTGTCGGCTATGGCTACACCTTC | CASSSGGAIVGYGYTF
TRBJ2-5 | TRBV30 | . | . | TGTGCCTGGAGTCCCTTCAGGGGAGAGACCCAGTACTTC | CAWSPFRGETQYF
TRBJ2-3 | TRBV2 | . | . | TGTGCCAGCAGTGAAAGGGGCCAACCTAGCACAGATACGCAGTATTTT | CASSERGQPSTDTQYF
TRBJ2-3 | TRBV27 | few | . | TGTGCCAGCAGTTTATCGATATGGCAGACAGATACGCAGTATTTT | CASSLSIWQTDTQYF
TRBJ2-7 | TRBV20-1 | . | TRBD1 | TGCAGTGCTAATGACAGGGGTCCCTACGAGCAGTACTTC | CSANDRGPYEQYF
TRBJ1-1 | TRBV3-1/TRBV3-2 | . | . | TGTGCCAGCAGCCAGATGGACAATAGAGCTTTCTTT | CASSQMDNRAFF
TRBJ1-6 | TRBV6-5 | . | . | TGTGCCAGCAAAGGACTGCAGAATTCACCCCTCCACTTT | CASKGLQNSPLHF
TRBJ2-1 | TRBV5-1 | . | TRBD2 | TGCGCCAGCAGCTTAGGTAGCGGGACCTACAATGAGCAGTTCTTC | CASSLGSGTYNEQFF
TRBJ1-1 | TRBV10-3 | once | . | TGTGCCAGCTCAAATCAGGGGAACACTGAAGCTTTCTTT | CASSNQGNTEAFF
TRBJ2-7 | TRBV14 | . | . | TGTGCCAGCAGCCCCAAGGGGGTGAAGCAGTACTTC | CASSPKGVKQYF
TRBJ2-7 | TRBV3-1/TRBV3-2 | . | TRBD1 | TGTGCCAGCAGCCAAGGGTCCAGGGGGTTGTACGAGCAGTACTTC | CASSQGSRGLYEQYF
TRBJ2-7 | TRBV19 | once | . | TGTGCCAGTAGGGGGACATCAACCTACGAGCAGTACTTC | CASRGTSTYEQYF
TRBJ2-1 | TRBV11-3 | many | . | TGTGCCAGCAGCTTCGATATAGGGGCCAGCTCCTACAATGAGCAGTTCTTC | CASSFDIGASSYNEQFF
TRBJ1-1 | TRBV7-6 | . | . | TGTGCCAGCAGCCTCTATAGCGGGGCGGGAACTGAAGCTTTCTTT | CASSLYSGAGTEAFF
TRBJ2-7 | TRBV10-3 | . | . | TGTGCCATCACCCCTCGGGACACGGGTCGGGAGCAGTACTTC | CAITPRDTGREQYF
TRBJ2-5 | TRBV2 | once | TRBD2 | TGTGCCAGCAGTGCACGGCGGGGGGGAGAGACCCAGTACTTC | CASSARRGGETQYF
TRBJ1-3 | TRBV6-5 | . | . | TGTGCCAGCAGTTACTCGGGAGGCTCTGGAAACACCATATATTTT | CASSYSGGSGNTIYF
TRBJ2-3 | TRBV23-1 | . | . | TGCGCCAGCAGTCCCAAGACAGGCTCGGGAGATACGCAGTATTTT | CASSPKTGSGDTQYF
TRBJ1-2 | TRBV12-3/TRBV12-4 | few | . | TGTGCCAGCAGTTCGGGAATTGACTATGGCTACACCTTC | CASSSGIDYGYTF
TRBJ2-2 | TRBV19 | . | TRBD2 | TGTGCCAGTAGTCAGACTAGCGGGGCGAACACCGGGGAGCTGTTTTTT | CASSQTSGANTGELFF
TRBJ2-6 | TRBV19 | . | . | TGTGCCAGTAGTATTAATGACAGGTTTGCTGGGGCCAACGTCCTGACTTTC | CASSINDRFAGANVLTF
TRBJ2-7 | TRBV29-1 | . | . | TGCAGCGTTGTCGGGGAGGGGGGTAACGAGCAGTACTTC | CSVVGEGGNEQYF
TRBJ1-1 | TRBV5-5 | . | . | TGTGCCAGCAGCTATGGACAGTCTTTCATGAACACTGAAGCTTTCTTT | CASSYGQSFMNTEAFF
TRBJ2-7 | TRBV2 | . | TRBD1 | TGTGCCAGCAGATACGGGACAGCCTGGGAGCAGTACTTC | CASRYGTAWEQYF
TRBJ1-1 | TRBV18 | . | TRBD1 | TGTGCCAGCTCACCGACAGGGATAGGCACTGAAGCTTTCTTT | CASSPTGIGTEAFF
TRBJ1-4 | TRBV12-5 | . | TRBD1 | TGTGCTAGTGGTTTGGGACAGGGGACAACTAATGAAAAACTGTTTTTT | CASGLGQGTTNEKLFF
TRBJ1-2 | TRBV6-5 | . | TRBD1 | TGTGCCAGCACCACAGGGGCCTATGGCTACACCTTC | CASTTGAYGYTF
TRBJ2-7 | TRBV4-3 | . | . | TGCGCCAGCAGCCAAGAAATGTTGGGGGCACCCTCCTCCGGGTACGAGCAGTACTTC | CASSQEMLGAPSSGYEQYF
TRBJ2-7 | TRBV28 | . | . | TGTGCCAGCAGTCCGGAGTTAAGCCTGCGTGGGCAGTACTTC | CASSPELSLRGQYF
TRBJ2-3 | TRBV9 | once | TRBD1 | TGTGCCAGCAGCGTAGGTATATTGGCCCGACAGGGGGATACGCAGTATTTT | CASSVGILARQGDTQYF
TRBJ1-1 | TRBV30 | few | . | TGTGCCTGGACCCTTGGGGGGAACGCTGAAGCTTTCTTT | CAWTLGGNAEAFF
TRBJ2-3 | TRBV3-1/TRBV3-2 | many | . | TGTGCCAGCAGCCAAGTTCGAGGTCGCGGGTTGGCCACAGATACGCAGTATTTT | CASSQVRGRGLATDTQYF
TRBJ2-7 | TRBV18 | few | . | TGTGCCAGCTCATCTCAGGGTTTCCACGAGCAGTACTTC | CASSSQGFHEQYF
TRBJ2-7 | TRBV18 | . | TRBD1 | TGTGCCAGCTCACCAATCGGGACAGATTACGAGCAGTACTTC | CASSPIGTDYEQYF
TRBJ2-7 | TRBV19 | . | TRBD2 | TGTGCCAGTAAACCCCGGGGGAGGGGACCCTACGAGCAGTACTTC | CASKPRGRGPYEQYF
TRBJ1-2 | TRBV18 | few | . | TGTGCCAGCTCAGCCGGGACACCACCCTATGGCTACACCTTC | CASSAGTPPYGYTF
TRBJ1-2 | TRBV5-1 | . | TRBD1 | TGCGCCAGCTGGGACAGGGACTATGGCTACACCTTC | CASWDRDYGYTF
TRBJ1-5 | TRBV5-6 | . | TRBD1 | TGTGCCAGCAGCCCTAAGCCGGGACAGAGCAGCAATCAGCCCCAGCATTTT | CASSPKPGQSSNQPQHF
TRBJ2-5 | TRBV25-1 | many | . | TGTGCCAGCACCAGGGGTGTAGACAGGACGGGGGAGACCCAGTACTTC | CASTRGVDRTGETQYF